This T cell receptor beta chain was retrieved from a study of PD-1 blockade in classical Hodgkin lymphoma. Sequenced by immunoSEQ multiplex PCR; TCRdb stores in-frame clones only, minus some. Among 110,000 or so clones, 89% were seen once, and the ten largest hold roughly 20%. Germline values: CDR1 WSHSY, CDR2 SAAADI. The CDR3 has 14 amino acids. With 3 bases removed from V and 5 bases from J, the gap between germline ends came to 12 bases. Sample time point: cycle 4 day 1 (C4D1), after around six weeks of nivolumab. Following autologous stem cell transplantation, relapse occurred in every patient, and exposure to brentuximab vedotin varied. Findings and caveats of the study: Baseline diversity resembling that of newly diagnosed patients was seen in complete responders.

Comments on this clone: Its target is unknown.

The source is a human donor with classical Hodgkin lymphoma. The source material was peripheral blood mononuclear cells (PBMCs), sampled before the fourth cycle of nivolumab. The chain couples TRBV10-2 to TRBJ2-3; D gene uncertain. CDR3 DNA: TGCGCCAGCAGTGACAGTCGGTCGGGAGATACGCAGTATTTT. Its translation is CASSDSRSGDTQYF.